These 22 T cell receptor beta chains were sequenced from one sample in a study of T cells after yellow fever vaccination. TCRdb recomputed calls from the 5' RACE reads with MiXCR, one row per CDR3 protein. Here the sample spans 500,000 to 650,000 distinct CDR3 sequences, 12% being singletons. This material consisted of PBMCs, taken on the day of the yellow fever booster vaccination. Every receptor here comes from a man younger than 40 who received the YFV17D yellow fever vaccine.

There are a few counts of this clonotype. The chain uses TRBV29-1 and TRBJ2-7; 7 bases fit TRBD2. V shed 6 bases and J 5 bases; nucleotides not matched to a gene: 10. CDR1 and CDR2 from the germline V gene are SQVTM and ANQGSEA. The CDR3 is 13 amino acids. The CDR3, as DNA: TGCAGCGTAAAAAAGGGACTAATAGACGAGCAGTACTTC. This gives the protein CSVKKGLIDEQYF.

V usage is TRBV5-5 and J usage is TRBJ2-7, with 7 nucleotides matching TRBD1. Germline assignment: CDR1 SGHKS and CDR2 YYEKEE (reference sequence). The length of the CDR3 is 17 residues. J lost 0 bases, V lost 0 bases, and 9 bases had no gene match. The CDR3 DNA follows: TGTGCCAGCAGCTTGGATGGCCTGGGACAGAACTCCTACGAGCAGTACTTC. Protein sequence: CASSLDGLGQNSYEQYF.

The genes are TRBV3-1 and TRBJ2-7; D tentatively fits TRBD1 or TRBD2 (7 bases each). V lost 4 bases and J lost 4, with 14 bases in between. This CDR3 is 14 amino acids long. CDR1 and CDR2 from the germline V gene are LGHDT and YNNKEL (reference sequence). The CDR3, as DNA: TGTGCCAGCAGCCTGACAGGGAGGGCTTACGAGCAGTACTTC. Its protein product is CASSLTGRAYEQYF.

This clonotype was seen a few times. The chain is built from TRBV5-6 and TRBJ1-2; TRBD1 is a possible D gene (6 bases). Trimming left V 3 bases short and J 8 bases short, with 23 bases between. From germline, CDR1 is SGHDT and CDR2 YYEEEE. The CDR3 loop spans 16 amino acids. The CDR3 region is CASSSPGALPLMGYTF. The DNA of the CDR3 is TGTGCCAGCAGCTCCCCAGGGGCCCTCCCGTTGATGGGCTACACCTTC.

This clonotype was seen a handful of times. The rearrangement uses TRBV29-1 and TRBJ2-3; weak D call: TRBD1 (6 bases). The length of the CDR3 is 13 residues. Germline V gene data show CDR1 as SQVTM and CDR2 as ANQGSEA. V lost 6 bases and J 2 bases, leaving 12 bases between the germline ends. This CDR3 reads CSVVTGPTDTQYF. The DNA of the CDR3 is TGCAGCGTGGTAACAGGGCCCACAGATACGCAGTATTTT.

The chain has TRBV6-2 or TRBV6-3 and TRBJ2-3, with 10 bases aligning to TRBD2. Germline values: CDR1 MNHEY, CDR2 SVGEGT. This CDR3 spans 22 amino acids. V was pared by 0 bases and J by 4 bases, with 22 bases of the junction left unmatched. The CDR3 reads CASSYSFTPRGASGRGADTQYF. CDR3 in DNA: TGTGCCAGCAGTTACTCGTTTACCCCACGCGGGGCTAGCGGGAGAGGGGCAGATACGCAGTATTTT.

This clonotype was seen a few times. This chain connects TRBV19 to TRBJ1-1; tentative D call: TRBD1 (5 bases). CDR3 length equals 12 residues. Germline V gene data show CDR1 as LNHDA and CDR2 as SQIVND (reference sequence). V was cut by 10 bases and J by 4 bases, with 13 bases left in between. The CDR3 loop is CATRDLGTEAFF. The CDR3 bases are TGTGCCACCCGGGACCTAGGCACTGAAGCTTTCTTT.

The V and J genes are TRBV5-5 and TRBJ1-5; D is unresolved. With 2 bases removed from V and 4 bases from J, the gap between germline ends came to 13 bases. CDR1 and CDR2 (germline): SGHKS, YYEKEE (reference sequence). There are 15 residues in the CDR3. The CDR3 DNA follows: TGTGCCAGCAGCTTAAACGGGATCCGTAATCAGCCCCAGCATTTT. Amino acids: CASSLNGIRNQPQHF.

This clonotype was observed many times. The CDR3 is CSASLVRGEKLFF. DNA of the CDR3: TGCAGTGCTAGTTTGGTTCGAGGTGAAAAACTGTTTTTT. V usage is TRBV20-1 and J usage is TRBJ1-4; D uncertain. The CDR3 loop spans 13 amino acids. Trimming left V 3 bases short and J 7 bases short, with 12 bases between. The germline gives CDR1 DFQATT, CDR2 SNEGSKA (reference sequence).

This clonotype was detected many times. The junction does not match germline at one end; this may be a read error. The chain links TRBV6-2 or TRBV6-3 to TRBJ2-3, with 8 bases identical to TRBD2. In germline, CDR1 is MNHEY, CDR2 SVGEGT. The CDR3 length is 14 residues. The CDR3 loop is CASSRTSGPDTQYF. CDR3 DNA sequence: TGCGCCAGCAGCCGTACTAGCGGCCCAGATACGCAGTATTTT.

To note about this clonotype: A much larger clonotype is one base distant, so this may be a read error. The V call is TRBV20-1, the J call TRBJ2-3; 9 nucleotides match TRBD2. The CDR3 has 13 amino acids. V dropped 4 bases and J dropped 6; count of bases not matched to a gene: 5. CDR1 DFQATT and CDR2 SNEGSKA come from the germline V gene (reference sequence). CDR3 in DNA: TGCAGTGCTATGGGACTAGCATTTGATACGCAGTATTTT. It yields the protein CSAMGLAFDTQYF.

V usage is TRBV5-4 and J usage is TRBJ2-2; 8 bases match TRBD1. Germline V gives CDR1 SGHNT, CDR2 YYREEE (reference sequence). V was clipped by 3 bases and J by 7 bases; unmatched bases: 11. CDR3 length: 16 residues. CDR3 sequence (DNA): TGTGCCAGCAGCTCACCAGGGGGCCTTGTTGGCGGGGAGCTGTTTTTT. Encoded protein: CASSSPGGLVGGELFF.

This clonotype turned up a few times. The chain has TRBV6-1 and TRBJ2-3; 7 bases match TRBD1. CDR1 MNHNS and CDR2 SASEGT come from the germline V gene. The CDR3 sequence is 15 residues long. With V trimmed by 6 bases and J by 4 bases, 10 bases remained unmatched. The CDR3, as DNA: TGTGCCAGCAGCGATGACAGGGTCGACGCAGATACGCAGTATTTT. It encodes CASSDDRVDADTQYF.

This clonotype was observed a few times. The rearrangement uses TRBV7-2 and TRBJ2-7, with D possibly called TRBD1 or TRBD2 (5 bases each). CDR3 length equals 15 residues. Per the germline V gene, CDR1 is SGHTA and CDR2 is FQGNSA. The V and J ends lost 5 bases and 2 bases respectively, with 16 bases between them. CDR3 loop: CASSPGSGRPYEQYF. DNA of the CDR3: TGTGCCAGCAGCCCAGGGTCGGGGCGGCCCTACGAGCAGTACTTC.

The V gene is TRBV7-2, the J gene TRBJ2-7; D tentatively fits TRBD1 or TRBD2 (5 bases each). Germline CDR1 reads SGHTA; CDR2 reads FQGNSA. V lost 3 bases and J 5 bases, leaving 17 bases between the germline ends. The CDR3 is 15 residues long. CDR3 region: CASSFRGTDSDEQYF. CDR3 in DNA: TGTGCCAGCAGCTTTAGAGGGACGGACTCGGACGAGCAGTACTTC.

The rearrangement joins TRBV2 to TRBJ2-2, with TRBD2 matching over 13 bases. The J segment lost 6 bases and the V segment lost 9 bases, leaving 4 bases of the junction unmatched. The CDR3 totals 14 residues. CDR1 and CDR2 from the germline V gene are SNHLY and FYNNEI. As DNA, the CDR3 is TGTGCCAGGCGACTAGCGGGAGGATCCGGGGAGCTGTTTTTT. Translating it yields CARRLAGGSGELFF.

V is TRBV7-6 and J is TRBJ1-3; D not certain. CDR3 length: 15 residues. From germline, CDR1 is SGHVS and CDR2 FNYEAQ. V dropped 4 bases and J dropped 2 bases, with 12 bases sitting between them. The CDR3 coding sequence is TGTGCCAGCAGCTCCCCGTTTACGACTGGAAACACCATATATTTT. Encoded protein: CASSSPFTTGNTIYF.

A few counts support this clonotype. The J gene is TRBJ2-6, the V gene TRBV28; 7 positions match TRBD1. The germline CDR1 and CDR2 sequences are MDHEN and SYDVKM. With V trimmed by 7 bases and J by 4 bases, 7 bases remained unmatched. This CDR3 is 15 amino acids long. CDR3 amino acids: CASTKGGPGANVLTF. The CDR3 coding sequence is TGTGCCAGCACCAAAGGGGGCCCCGGGGCCAACGTCCTGACTTTC. The complete variable domain, with remaining parts taken from reference TRBV28 and TRBJ2-6, reads DVKVTQSSRYLVKRTGEKVFLECVQDMDHENMFWYRQDPGLGLRLIYFSYDVKMKEKGDIPEGYSVSREKKERFSLILESASTNQTSMYLCASTKGGPGANVLTFGAGSRLTVL.

This clonotype was observed a few times. The chain combines TRBV30 with TRBJ2-5; D gene uncertain. The CDR3 length is 10 residues. V was shortened by 3 bases and J by 5 bases, with 4 bases between the two germline ends. Germline V gives CDR1 GTSNPN, CDR2 SVGIG (reference sequence). Here the CDR3 reads CAWRGETQYF. The CDR3 nucleotides read TGTGCCTGGAGAGGGGAGACCCAGTACTTC. Looking up the rest from reference TRBV30 and TRBJ2-5 gives the full variable domain: SQTIHQWPATLVQPVGSPLSLECTVEGTSNPNLYWYRQAAGRGLQLLFYSVGIGQISSEVPQNLSASRPQDRQFILSSKKLLLSDSGFYLCAWRGETQYFGPGTRLLVL.

This clonotype occurred many times. This chain connects TRBV5-1 to TRBJ2-3; 15 bases are shared with TRBD2. The CDR3 loop spans 17 amino acids. With V trimmed by 3 bases and J by 4 bases, 6 bases remained unmatched. Germline CDR1 SGHRS, CDR2 YFSETQ. DNA of the CDR3: TGCGCCAGCAGCTCCGGGACTAGCGGGAGGATCGCAGATACGCAGTATTTT. Its protein is CASSSGTSGRIADTQYF.

This clonotype was observed at least ten times. V and J are TRBV28 and TRBJ1-2; possibly TRBD1 for D (6 bases). V was trimmed by 2 bases and J by 5 bases, leaving 18 bases between them. CDR1 and CDR2 from the germline V gene are MDHEN and SYDVKM. There are 16 residues in the CDR3. The CDR3, as DNA: TGTGCCAGCAGTTTAAGGGGCGGACAGAGCGGTTATGGCTACACCTTC. Translation: CASSLRGGQSGYGYTF.

The sample holds a few counts of this clonotype. This chain joins TRBV20-1 and TRBJ2-2; TRBD1 is a possible D gene (6 bases). This CDR3 comprises 13 residues. Per germline, CDR1 DFQATT and CDR2 SNEGSKA (reference sequence). The V end lost 3 bases, the J end lost 7 bases, and 12 bases lay between the germline ends. In nucleotides, the CDR3 is TGCAGTGCTAGGCCCAGGGGCCACGGGGAGCTGTTTTTT. Its translation: CSARPRGHGELFF.